The 19 T cell receptor beta chains below all came from one sample that was sequenced in a study of shared clonotypes between healthy human individuals. Produced via immunoSEQ multiplex PCR; TCRdb's table is partial and in-frame only. The sample includes fewer than 2.5 million clones, 80% to 95% of them seen just once. The source material was naive CD4+ T cells from PBMCs. Subset given: CD45RA+ positively selected. The receptors stem from a man aged 18-30 years in good health. Some clones in this sample may be carry-over from other donors' samples.

This chain connects TRBV6-5 to TRBJ2-7; D might be TRBD2 (6 bases). The CDR3 covers 15 residues. V gave up 5 bases and J gave up 4 bases, with 18 bases separating them. In germline, CDR1 is MNHEY, CDR2 SVGAGI. CDR3 DNA: TGTGCCAGCAGTCCTCCGGGCCTTGGGGGGTACGAGCAGTACTTC. Translating gives CASSPPGLGGYEQYF.

The CDR3 nucleotides are TGTGCCAGCAGCGTCTCCGGGACAGGGGGACAGACCCAGTACTTC. The encoded protein is CASSVSGTGGQTQYF. The chain combines TRBV7-3 with TRBJ2-5; 11 positions agree with TRBD1. This CDR3 contains 15 residues. The germline V gene encodes CDR1 SGHTA and CDR2 FQGTGA. J lost 6 bases, V lost 5 bases, and 8 bases had no gene match. Combining the CDR3 with reference TRBV7-3 and TRBJ2-5 gives the whole variable domain GAGVSQTPSNKVTEKGKYVELRCDPISGHTALYWYRQSLGQGPEFLIYFQGTGAADDSGLPNDRFFAVRPEGSVSTLKIQRTERGDSAVYLCASSVSGTGGQTQYFGPGTRLLVL.

The chain joins TRBV29-1 to TRBJ2-5, with 16 bases identical to TRBD2. Trimming cost V 1 base and J 5 bases; bases outside gene matches: 7. The CDR3 contains 17 residues. The V gene's germline CDR1 is SQVTM and CDR2 ANQGSEA. CDR3 nucleotide sequence: TGCAGCGTTGAAGCGGGACTAGCGGGAGGGATTTTTGAGACCCAGTACTTC. Residues: CSVEAGLAGGIFETQYF.

The chain employs TRBV5-1 and TRBJ2-7; 11 bases line up with TRBD1. This CDR3 comprises 16 residues. V shed 3 bases and J 4 bases; nucleotides not matched to a gene: 9. The V gene's germline CDR1 is SGHRS and CDR2 YFSETQ. The CDR3 DNA follows: TGCGCCAGCAGCTGGCCCCGGGACAGGGGGGATTACGAGCAGTACTTC. It specifies CASSWPRDRGDYEQYF.

The genes are TRBV4-1 and TRBJ2-5; 9 nucleotides agree with TRBD2. Germline V CDR1 and CDR2: MGHRA, YSYEKL. This CDR3 contains 16 residues. V was pared by 6 bases and J by 2 bases, with 10 bases of the junction left unmatched. The CDR3 here is CASRDSGRQKQETQYF. CDR3 sequence (DNA): TGCGCCAGCAGAGACAGCGGGAGGCAGAAACAAGAGACCCAGTACTTC.

Comment on this clone: Other DNA sequences in the same sample also yield this CDR3. CDR3 region: CASSLGGTDTQYF. In DNA, the CDR3 is TGCGCCAGCAGCTTGGGAGGAACAGATACGCAGTATTTT. This chain uses TRBV5-1 with TRBJ2-3, with D unclear. This CDR3 comprises 13 residues. Germline V gene sequence: CDR1 SGHRS, CDR2 YFSETQ. Trimming left V 0 bases short and J 3 bases short, with 5 bases between.

CDR3 protein: CASSSYPQGYSGANVLTF. As DNA, the CDR3 is TGTGCCAGCAGTTCATATCCCCAGGGCTACTCTGGGGCCAACGTCCTGACTTTC. V gene TRBV28 combines with J gene TRBJ2-6; possibly TRBD1 for D (5 bases). Germline loops: CDR1 MDHEN, CDR2 SYDVKM. Trimming took off 4 bases at V and 0 bases at J, with 16 bases between the two ends. This CDR3 region has 18 residues.

This rearrangement joins TRBV19 to TRBJ1-5, with no clear D. Trimming cost V 5 bases and J 5 bases, with 13 bases left between them. This CDR3 has 14 amino acids. Germline CDR1 reads LNHDA; CDR2 reads SQIVND (reference sequence). The CDR3 nucleotides are TGTGCCAGTAGTCCGCGGAAGGCAGATCAGCCCCAGCATTTT. Protein product: CASSPRKADQPQHF. Complete variable domain (other parts from reference TRBV19 and TRBJ1-5): DGGITQSPKYLFRKEGQNVTLSCEQNLNHDAMYWYRQDPGQGLRLIYYSQIVNDFQKGDIAEGYSVSREKKESFPLTVTSAQKNPTAFYLCASSPRKADQPQHFGDGTRLSIL.

The chain links TRBV6-4 to TRBJ2-6, with D tentatively TRBD1 (6 bases). Trimming left V 3 bases short and J 4 bases short, with 13 bases between. This CDR3 is built from 16 residues. Per germline, CDR1 MRHNA and CDR2 SNTAGT. For the CDR3, the DNA is TGTGCCAGCAGTGATGCAGGGGCGGCCGGGGCCAACGTCCTGACTTTC. It yields the protein CASSDAGAAGANVLTF.

The rearrangement uses TRBV5-4 and TRBJ2-1; D gene uncertain. CDR3 length: 14 residues. Germline CDR1 and CDR2: SGHNT and YYREEE (reference sequence). The germline V and J ends were trimmed by 4 bases and 4 bases, with 12 bases remaining between them. The CDR3 loop is CASSAPTRYNEQFF. CDR3 sequence (DNA): TGTGCCAGCAGCGCGCCGACCCGATACAATGAGCAGTTCTTC.

On this clone itself: The same CDR3 is also encoded by other DNA sequences in this sample. CDR3 region: CASSLVPGNTEAFF. Here the CDR3 DNA reads TGTGCCAGCAGCTTAGTCCCAGGGAACACTGAAGCTTTCTTT. J is TRBJ1-1 and V is TRBV7-2; D unresolved. The CDR3 covers 14 residues. The V gene's germline CDR1 is SGHTA and CDR2 FQGNSA. The V gene lost 1 base and the J gene lost 1 base, with 7 bases spanning the gap.

The rearrangement links TRBV19 to TRBJ1-5, with TRBD1 identical over 7 bases. CDR1 and CDR2 (germline): LNHDA, SQIVND (reference sequence). Unmatched junction bases numbered 10, after V lost 3 bases and J lost 2 bases. The CDR3 totals 17 residues. CDR3 DNA: TGTGCCAGTAGTATTTATAGTTTCGGACAGGGCAATCAGCCCCAGCATTTT. Protein: CASSIYSFGQGNQPQHF.

This rearrangement joins TRBV5-1 to TRBJ1-4, with TRBD1 identical over 8 bases. The CDR3 has 14 residues. V dropped 4 bases and J dropped 5; count of bases not matched to a gene: 4. Germline lookup yields CDR1 SGHRS and CDR2 YFSETQ. In DNA, the CDR3 is TGCGCCAGCAGCCCGGGACAGGAGAATGAAAAACTGTTTTTT. This sequence encodes CASSPGQENEKLFF.

Remarks on this clone: Other DNA sequences from this sample encode an identical CDR3 as well. This chain joins TRBV19 and TRBJ2-2, with D possibly being TRBD1 (5 bases). Trimming took 5 bases from V and 8 from J, leaving 9 bases between them. In germline, CDR1 is LNHDA, CDR2 SQIVND (reference sequence). The CDR3 contains 12 residues. This chain's CDR3 is CASSPRTGELFF. DNA of the CDR3: TGTGCCAGTAGTCCTCGGACAGGGGAGCTGTTTTTT.

The chain's CDR3 is CASSEGQYRETQYF. CDR3 nucleotide sequence: TGTGCCAGCAGTGAAGGGCAGTACCGGGAGACCCAGTACTTC. The chain carries TRBV6-1 and TRBJ2-5, with D uncertain. CDR1 and CDR2 from the germline V gene are MNHNS and SASEGT. V was trimmed by 1 base and J by 5 bases, leaving 11 bases between them. The CDR3 consists of 14 residues.

In DNA, the CDR3 is TGTGCCAGCAGCCTCCGGGACAGGGGCTCCTATAATTCACCCCTCCACTTT. It is translated as CASSLRDRGSYNSPLHF. The chain has TRBV11-3 and TRBJ1-6; the match to TRBD1 covers 10 bases. Germline-derived CDR1 and CDR2 are SGHNT and YENEEA. CDR3 length equals 17 residues. The V and J ends lost 5 bases and 0 bases, in that order; junction bases with no gene match: 4.

About this clone itself: This may arise from a read error, as a much more abundant clone is one base away. The chain links TRBV5-4 to TRBJ2-5; D unclear. Germline V CDR1 and CDR2: SGHNT, YYREEE (reference sequence). The CDR3 extends over 11 amino acids. Trimming removed 2 bases from V and 3 bases from J, with 2 bases in between. CDR3 loop: CASSFKETQYF. As DNA, the CDR3 is TGTGCCAGCAGCTTCAAAGAGACCCAGTACTTC.

The chain links TRBV7-2 to TRBJ2-7; D call uncertain. The V end was cut by 5 bases, the J end by 0 bases, with 14 bases between. CDR3 length: 15 residues. Germline assignment: CDR1 SGHTA and CDR2 FQGNSA. The CDR3 is CASSLRYLDSYEQYF. The CDR3 bases are TGTGCCAGCAGCCTCCGATACTTAGACTCCTACGAGCAGTACTTC.

The chain joins TRBV6-1 to TRBJ2-2; D call uncertain. The CDR3 runs to 14 residues. V shed 3 bases and J shed 4 bases, with 9 bases lying between them. Germline values: CDR1 MNHNS, CDR2 SASEGT. CDR3 sequence reads: CASSEHDFTGELFF. The CDR3 DNA reads as TGTGCCAGCAGTGAGCATGATTTCACCGGGGAGCTGTTTTTT.